This TCR beta chain was recorded in a study of regulatory T cells in long-lasting Graves disease. Study-level findings and limits: Fewer public clonotypes were shared by new patients (approximately 1,000) than by persistent patients (2,741).

The time point is: persistent/refractory GD, antithyroid drugs over 5 years with positive TRAb. The TCR library was made from RNA that had been extracted from PBMCs in TRIzol. All patients originated from an endocrinology department located in Xi'an, China. Combining iRepertoire HTBI primers with Arm-PCR of CDR3 regions, the authors built TCR beta libraries. TCRdb processed the multiplex PCR reads anew with MiXCR; each CDR3 protein has one entry. Of 400,000 to 450,000 distinct CDR3 sequences in the sample, 23% were seen once. To note about this clonotype: Its antigen is as yet unknown.

V lost 7 bases, J lost 5 bases, and 5 bases stayed unmatched. There are 15 residues in the CDR3. CDR1 is WSHSY, CDR2 SAAADI, per germline. The chain carries TRBV10-2 and TRBJ2-5; 15 bases map to TRBD2. The sample in question was peripheral blood mononuclear cells (PBMCs), obtained when the disease was refractory, from a patient treated with antithyroid drugs. This clonotype was sampled from a female donor with Graves disease. The CDR3 bases are TGCGCCAGCACTGCGGGACTAGCGGGAGGTGAGACCCAGTACTTC. It encodes CASTAGLAGGETQYF.